This T cell receptor (beta chain) was identified in a study of T cells expressing NK-cell markers. In the study overall: Beta-chain profiling covered CD3+CD56+NKG2C+, CD3+CD56+NKG2C- and CD3+CD56-NKG2C+ sorted subsets. The study's findings and limits: NKG2C+ dominant clonotypes from roughly 6 donors made up about 1.0-7.5% of CD8+ T cells.

About this clonotype: Its antigen is unknown.

CDR3 length: 15 amino acids. Germline CDR1 is MNHEY and CDR2 is SVGAGI. TCRdb reanalyzed the 5' RACE reads, giving one entry per CDR3 protein sequence and no DNA. The repertoire table contains 300,000 to 450,000 distinct CDR3 sequences. The TCR was taken from a man aged 18-69 years in good health. Sequencing used blood T cells: a sorted CD56 or NKG2C T cell subset, CD4+ or CD8+ T cells, or bulk PBMC T cells (not recorded which). V gene TRBV6-5 combines with J gene TRBJ1-1; TCRdb picks TRBD1, but there is no DNA to check that call. CDR3: CASSSRTGKGTEAFF.